The 23 T cell receptor beta chains below come from one sample, sequenced in a study of blood T cell repertoires in COVID-19. The assay was immunoSEQ multiplex PCR, and TCRdb's table has in-frame clones only and misses some. Among fewer than 200,000 clones listed, around nine tenths were seen once. Sequencing was done on a sample of peripheral blood. All receptors come from a woman in her 70s with COVID-19, enrolled during active disease.

The chain uses TRBV4-1 and TRBJ2-7, with TRBD2 identical over 11 bases. CDR1 and CDR2 from the germline V gene are MGHRA and YSYEKL. This CDR3 has 15 residues. The junction had 7 bases not matched to a gene; V was cut back by 5 bases and J by 4 bases. CDR3 sequence (DNA): TGCGCCAGCAGCGAGACTAGCGGGAAGGCATACGAGCAGTACTTC. Residues: CASSETSGKAYEQYF.

This chain connects TRBV5-1 to TRBJ1-1, with TRBD1 identical over 10 bases. The CDR3 totals 16 residues. CDR1 SGHRS and CDR2 YFSETQ come from the germline V gene. The V gene end was trimmed by 5 bases and the J gene end by 3 bases; junction bases not matched to a gene: 10. DNA for the CDR3: TGCGCCAGCAGAGAGTCGACAGGGGGCTCGTACACTGAAGCTTTCTTT. It is translated as CASRESTGGSYTEAFF. The full variable domain, rest sourced from reference TRBV5-1 and TRBJ1-1, is KAGVTQTPRYLIKTRGQQVTLSCSPISGHRSVSWYQQTPGQGLQFLFEYFSETQRNKGNFPGRFSGRQFSNSRSEMNVSTLELGDSALYLCASRESTGGSYTEAFFGQGTRLTVV.

The chain's CDR3 is CASSIGQVGTYEQYF. The CDR3 bases are TGTGCCAGTAGTATAGGTCAGGTCGGAACCTACGAGCAGTACTTC. This chain joins TRBV19 and TRBJ2-7; D uncertain. The CDR3 is 15 residues long. From germline, CDR1 is LNHDA and CDR2 SQIVND (reference sequence). Trimming shortened V by 1 base and J by 2 bases, and 12 bases separated the two germline ends. The complete variable domain, with remaining parts taken from reference TRBV19 and TRBJ2-7, reads DGGITQSPKYLFRKEGQNVTLSCEQNLNHDAMYWYRQDPGQGLRLIYYSQIVNDFQKGDIAEGYSVSREKKESFPLTVTSAQKNPTAFYLCASSIGQVGTYEQYFGPGTRLTVT.

CDR3 DNA sequence: TGTGCCAGCAACCCGGGACAGCTCACAGATACGCAGTATTTT. Its translation is CASNPGQLTDTQYF. The gene calls are TRBV7-9 and TRBJ2-3, with 7 nucleotides matching TRBD1. V dropped 7 bases and J dropped 2; count of bases not matched to a gene: 6. The CDR3 runs 14 residues. The germline V gene has CDR1 SEHNR and CDR2 FQNEAQ (reference sequence).

The chain couples TRBV19 to TRBJ1-3, with D uncertain. Per the germline V gene, CDR1 is LNHDA and CDR2 is SQIVND (reference sequence). V was cut by 6 bases and J by 3 bases, with 12 bases left in between. This CDR3 comprises 14 residues. The CDR3, as DNA: TGTGCCAGTAGCAGATCGGGAAGTGGAAACACCATATATTTT. Its protein is CASSRSGSGNTIYF.

This clone was observed a few times. This sequence joins TRBV5-1 and TRBJ2-7; TRBD2 is a possible D gene (6 bases). The germline gives CDR1 SGHRS, CDR2 YFSETQ. V was cut by 4 bases and J by 1 base, with 18 bases left in between. CDR3 length equals 16 residues. CDR3 protein: CASSIGGIQLSYEQYF. The CDR3 bases are TGCGCCAGCAGCATTGGGGGGATCCAATTATCCTACGAGCAGTACTTC.

CDR3 region: CASSQARGNQPQHF. DNA of the CDR3: TGCGCCAGCAGCCAAGCGAGGGGCAATCAGCCCCAGCATTTT. This chain connects TRBV4-1 to TRBJ1-5; unclear D gene. This CDR3 region has 14 residues. Germline V gene data show CDR1 as MGHRA and CDR2 as YSYEKL. V was shortened by 1 base and J by 2 bases, with 6 bases between the two germline ends.

The CDR3 nucleotides are TGTGCCAGCAGCTTAGGTGGACAGAGCCTGAACACTGAAGCTTTCTTT. Its protein product is CASSLGGQSLNTEAFF. This chain connects TRBV5-4 to TRBJ1-1, with a weak D call TRBD1 (6 bases). The CDR3 contains 16 residues. Germline-derived CDR1 and CDR2 are SGHNT and YYREEE (reference sequence). Trimming removed 2 bases from V and 0 bases from J, with 14 bases in between.

V usage is TRBV10-3 and J usage is TRBJ1-2; possible D gene TRBD1, 6 bases. Deletions cut 5 bases from V and 4 bases from J, with 11 bases between. This CDR3 spans 13 amino acids. CDR1 is ENHRY, CDR2 SYGVKD, per germline. The CDR3 DNA follows: TGTGCCATCAGTAGGACAGCTATCTATGGCTACACCTTC. This gives the protein CAISRTAIYGYTF.

This chain connects TRBV29-1 to TRBJ2-5; 12 bases line up with TRBD2. With 7 bases clipped from V and 5 bases from J, the junction kept 5 bases outside the gene matches. Per the germline V gene, CDR1 is SQVTM and CDR2 is ANQGSEA. The CDR3 has 13 amino acids. The CDR3 bases are TGCAGCGGTCGACTAGCGGGAGTGGAGACCCAGTACTTC. This translates into CSGRLAGVETQYF.

The V call is TRBV27, the J call TRBJ2-3, with 10 bases lining up with TRBD2. V shed 0 bases, J shed 4 bases, and the junction held 7 bases outside the gene matches. The germline V gene encodes CDR1 MNHEY and CDR2 SMNVEV (reference sequence). The CDR3 spans 17 residues. The DNA of the CDR3 is TGTGCCAGCAGTTTATCGCAGACTAGCGGGTACTCAGATACGCAGTATTTT. Translated: CASSLSQTSGYSDTQYF.

The V gene is TRBV28, the J gene TRBJ2-7; 7 bases agree with TRBD1. In germline, CDR1 is MDHEN, CDR2 SYDVKM. V lost 7 bases to trimming and J lost 3 bases; unmatched junction nucleotides: 3. This CDR3 has 12 amino acids. This CDR3 is CASTRDSYEQYF. CDR3 in DNA: TGTGCCAGCACCCGGGACAGCTACGAGCAGTACTTC. Full variable domain (outside the CDR3, taken from reference TRBV28 and TRBJ2-7): DVKVTQSSRYLVKRTGEKVFLECVQDMDHENMFWYRQDPGLGLRLIYFSYDVKMKEKGDIPEGYSVSREKKERFSLILESASTNQTSMYLCASTRDSYEQYFGPGTRLTVT.

The chain has TRBV4-3 and TRBJ2-3; no firm D call. Deletions cut 4 bases from V and 4 bases from J, with 12 bases between. Germline V gene data show CDR1 as LGHNA and CDR2 as YSLEER. The CDR3 covers 14 residues. This chain's CDR3 is CASSRVSSSDTQYF. The CDR3 DNA is TGCGCCAGCAGCCGAGTCTCAAGCTCAGATACGCAGTATTTT.

This clone was counted only a few times. This chain connects TRBV6-4 to TRBJ1-1; 7 bases agree with TRBD1. The CDR3 contains 14 residues. Germline CDR1 reads MRHNA; CDR2 reads SNTAGT. Trimming cost V 4 bases and J 1 base; bases outside gene matches: 3. Written as DNA, the CDR3 is TGTGCCAGCAGTGCCGGACAGGCGAACACTGAAGCTTTCTTT. This gives the protein CASSAGQANTEAFF.

The chain joins TRBV4-2 to TRBJ2-1; 11 bases align to TRBD2. Germline-derived CDR1 and CDR2 are LGHNA and YNFKEQ. CDR3 size: 15 residues. V lost 4 bases and J lost 3; bases outside the gene matches: 2. In nucleotides, the CDR3 is TGTGCCAGCAGCCCCGGGACTAGCGGCTACAATGAGCAGTTCTTC. Translation: CASSPGTSGYNEQFF.

Only one count was recorded for this clone. This chain uses TRBV6-1 with TRBJ1-2, with D perhaps TRBD1 (5 bases). V dropped 1 base and J dropped 2 bases, with 8 bases sitting between them. CDR1 and CDR2 from the germline V gene are MNHNS and SASEGT. The CDR3 spans 14 residues. For the CDR3, the DNA is TGTGCCAGCAGTGAAGACCCAGGGAACTATGGCTACACCTTC. Translated, it gives CASSEDPGNYGYTF.

This chain connects TRBV4-3 to TRBJ2-7, with 7 positions matching TRBD1. The V gene's germline CDR1 is LGHNA and CDR2 YSLEER. This CDR3 has 17 residues. Trimming cost V 1 base and J 5 bases; bases outside gene matches: 14. Here the CDR3 reads CASSQGRRQGFVHEQYF. DNA for the CDR3: TGCGCCAGCAGCCAAGGACGGAGACAGGGCTTCGTCCACGAGCAGTACTTC.

The V gene is TRBV6-5, the J gene TRBJ2-1; D gene unclear. The germline V gene has CDR1 MNHEY and CDR2 SVGAGI. V was pared by 8 bases and J by 0 bases, with 11 bases between. This CDR3 has 14 amino acids. CDR3 protein: CASYRRSSYNEQFF. The CDR3, as DNA: TGTGCCAGCTACAGACGCTCCTCCTACAATGAGCAGTTCTTC.

J is TRBJ2-7 and V is TRBV6-6; 8 nucleotides agree with TRBD1. The CDR3 runs to 20 residues. CDR1 is MNHNY, CDR2 SVGAGI, per germline (reference sequence). V was pared by 6 bases and J by 0 bases, with 22 bases of the junction left unmatched. The CDR3 sequence: CASSRPNRGLAALSSYEQYF. The CDR3 DNA reads TGTGCCAGCAGCAGACCGAACAGGGGGTTGGCTGCGCTAAGCTCCTACGAGCAGTACTTC.

The chain recombines TRBV7-9 with TRBJ2-7, with D possibly TRBD2 on 6 matching bases. Trimming stripped 1 base from V and 3 bases from J, with 7 bases between. This CDR3 comprises 13 residues. Germline assignment: CDR1 SEHNR and CDR2 FQNEAQ (reference sequence). CDR3 sequence: CASSLEGLYEQYF. In DNA form, the CDR3 reads TGTGCCAGCAGCTTAGAGGGACTCTACGAGCAGTACTTC.

The chain carries TRBV5-1 and TRBJ1-1; possible D gene TRBD1, 5 bases. This CDR3 is 14 amino acids long. Trimming took 0 bases from V and 4 from J, leaving 10 bases between them. Per the germline V gene, CDR1 is SGHRS and CDR2 is YFSETQ. CDR3 amino acids: CASSLGGRVTEAFF. DNA for the CDR3: TGCGCCAGCAGCTTGGGTGGCAGGGTCACTGAAGCTTTCTTT.

The rearrangement links TRBV6-6 to TRBJ1-5; no reliable D call. In germline, CDR1 is MNHNY, CDR2 SVGAGI (reference sequence). V was pared by 2 bases and J by 8 bases, with 7 bases between. The CDR3 consists of 12 residues. The CDR3 nucleotides are TGTGCCAGCAGTTACCCTAGAGAGCCCCAGCATTTT. Its protein product is CASSYPREPQHF.

This chain joins TRBV27 and TRBJ1-6; possible D gene TRBD1, 6 bases. V was cut by 5 bases and J by 5 bases, with 13 bases left in between. Germline values: CDR1 MNHEY, CDR2 SMNVEV (reference sequence). The CDR3 has 15 amino acids. The CDR3 DNA reads TGTGCCAGCAGTCCCGACAGGACCGATAATTCACCCCTCCACTTT. This sequence encodes CASSPDRTDNSPLHF.